The next 14 T cell receptor beta chains were all read from a single sample in a study of response to subunit inactivated influenza vaccine. TCRdb ran MiXCR on the RT-PCR reads and lists one entry per CDR3 protein. The repertoire consists of hundreds of thousands of distinct CDR3 sequences, with 11% occurring once and the leading ten covering 9.5% to 11%. This same sample was also part of a study on T cells expressing NK-cell markers. That source notes: With UMIs, 5'RACE template switching was used to make TCR beta cDNA.

This material consisted of PBMCs from blood, taken on the day of vaccination. These TCRs come from a man in his forties or fifties who received an inactivated influenza vaccine.

This clonotype was found many times. As DNA, the CDR3 is TGTGCCAGCAGCTTGGGGACTACTCCGCCGGTGCAGTTCTTC. The encoded protein is CASSLGTTPPVQFF. The rearrangement joins TRBV5-5 to TRBJ2-1; D perhaps matches TRBD2 (6 bases). The CDR3 totals 14 residues. V lost 0 bases, J lost 12 bases, and 16 bases lay in between. Germline CDR1 SGHKS, CDR2 YYEKEE (reference sequence). Together with reference TRBV5-5 and TRBJ2-1, the CDR3 gives the full variable domain: DAGVTQSPTHLIKTRGQQVTLRCSPISGHKSVSWYQQVLGQGPQFIFQYYEKEERGRGNFPDRFSARQFPNYSSELNVNALLLGDSALYLCASSLGTTPPVQFFGPGTRLTVL.

This chain joins TRBV11-1 and TRBJ2-5; D perhaps matches TRBD1 (6 bases). Per germline, CDR1 SGHAT and CDR2 FQDESV (reference sequence). This CDR3 contains 14 residues. The ends were cut back, 5 bases at V and 1 base at J, with 11 bases in the middle. The CDR3 coding sequence is TGTGCCAGCAGCCACGGCAGGGGCCAAGAGACCCAGTACTTC. Its translation: CASSHGRGQETQYF.

This clonotype was counted between two and nine times. V and J are TRBV7-2 and TRBJ2-7; TRBD1 matches at 8 bases. This CDR3 is 14 amino acids long. The trim removed 5 bases at V and 3 bases at J, leaving 6 bases unmatched. Germline CDR1 and CDR2: SGHTA and FQGNSA. CDR3 amino acids: CASSRDRFYYEQYF. In DNA form, the CDR3 reads TGTGCCAGCAGCAGGGACAGGTTTTACTACGAGCAGTACTTC.

This clonotype was observed a few times. The chain employs TRBV3-1 and TRBJ2-3; a weak D match, TRBD2 (7 bases). The V and J ends lost 1 base and 4 bases respectively, with 12 bases between them. The CDR3 runs to 15 residues. CDR1 LGHDT and CDR2 YNNKEL come from the germline V gene (reference sequence). The CDR3 DNA follows: TGTGCCAGCAGCCAAGGGGGGGGGGCAGCAGATACGCAGTATTTT. This sequence encodes CASSQGGGAADTQYF.

This clonotype appeared a few times. V and J are TRBV10-3 and TRBJ1-2, with D possibly matching TRBD1 (6 bases). V lost 6 bases and J 4 bases, leaving 12 bases between the germline ends. This CDR3 has 13 amino acids. Germline CDR1 and CDR2: ENHRY and SYGVKD. The CDR3 protein is CAIRRTEGYGYTF. CDR3 nucleotides: TGTGCCATCAGAAGGACAGAGGGCTATGGCTACACCTTC.

The rearrangement joins TRBV27 to TRBJ2-1, with a possible D match to TRBD2 (5 bases). V lost 6 bases, J lost 11 bases, and 17 bases lay in between. The CDR3 sequence is 13 residues long. Germline CDR1 is MNHEY and CDR2 is SMNVEV (reference sequence). CDR3 coding DNA: TGTGCCAGCAGAAGAACTGGCGACGGGAAGCAGTTCTTC. As protein: CASRRTGDGKQFF.

The chain links TRBV7-9 to TRBJ2-1; possibly TRBD2 for D (6 bases). Germline V gives CDR1 SEHNR, CDR2 FQNEAQ (reference sequence). Trimming stripped 5 bases from V and 3 bases from J, with 20 bases between. This CDR3 has 17 amino acids. The CDR3 is CASSPAGPTPNYNEQFF. Here the CDR3 DNA reads TGTGCCAGCAGCCCGGCGGGACCAACCCCAAACTACAATGAGCAGTTCTTC.

In its sample, this clonotype was seen a few times. The rearrangement joins TRBV11-2 to TRBJ2-1; tentatively, D is TRBD1 or TRBD2 (5 bases each). Trimming left V 4 bases short and J 8 bases short, with 15 bases between. The germline V gene has CDR1 SGHAT and CDR2 FQNNGV. This CDR3 region has 14 residues. The CDR3 here is CASSSGTKSHEQFF. Written as DNA, the CDR3 is TGTGCCAGCAGCTCCGGGACCAAAAGCCATGAGCAGTTCTTC.

This clonotype came up a few times. The CDR3 DNA reads as TGTGCCAGCAGTTCTGGGGCGGGCGAGCAGTACTTC. Amino acid sequence: CASSSGAGEQYF. This rearrangement joins TRBV12-3 or TRBV12-4 to TRBJ2-7; D tentatively fits TRBD1 or TRBD2 (5 bases each). V gave up 4 bases and J gave up 6 bases, with 10 bases separating them. This CDR3 has 12 residues.

The chain uses TRBV3-1 and TRBJ2-7; TRBD2 aligns across 12 bases. The CDR3 runs 14 residues. With V trimmed by 6 bases and J by 3 bases, 3 bases remained unmatched. Germline lookup yields CDR1 LGHDT and CDR2 YNNKEL (reference sequence). CDR3 sequence: CASRSTSGSYEQYF. Here the CDR3 DNA reads TGTGCCAGCAGGTCGACTAGCGGGAGCTACGAGCAGTACTTC.

In this sample, this clonotype turned up a few times. The rearrangement joins TRBV11-2 to TRBJ2-7; D ambiguous. Trimming shortened V by 1 base and J by 3 bases, and 10 bases separated the two germline ends. There are 14 residues in the CDR3. The germline CDR1 and CDR2 sequences are SGHAT and FQNNGV. The CDR3 bases are TGTGCCAGCAGCTTAGGGTCCTCCCGCTACGAGCAGTACTTC. Translated, it gives CASSLGSSRYEQYF.

Note on this clonotype: Just one base apart from a much larger clone, this may be a read error. This chain joins TRBV7-9 and TRBJ2-2; D perhaps matches TRBD1 (6 bases). The V gene lost 5 bases and the J gene lost 5 bases, with 18 bases spanning the gap. The CDR3 totals 16 residues. The germline V gene has CDR1 SEHNR and CDR2 FQNEAQ (reference sequence). CDR3 residues: CASSGGHNGLTGELFF. In nucleotides, the CDR3 is TGTGCCAGCAGCGGGGGACATAATGGACTTACCGGGGAGCTGTTTTTT.

CDR3 sequence (DNA): TGTGCCAGCAGCCAGGGACAGGGACGCGGCTACGAGCAGTACTTC. Its protein is CASSQGQGRGYEQYF. The V and J genes are TRBV4-2 and TRBJ2-7; 9 positions match TRBD1. The CDR3 covers 15 residues. CDR1 and CDR2 (germline): LGHNA, YNFKEQ. After removal of 3 bases from V and 3 bases from J, the junction contained 6 bases not matched to a gene.

This clonotype has a handful of counts. The genes are TRBV6-5 and TRBJ1-1; D not resolved. Trimming shortened V by 7 bases and J by 3 bases, and 9 bases separated the two germline ends. The V gene's germline CDR1 is MNHEY and CDR2 SVGAGI. The CDR3 spans 12 residues. The CDR3 spells CASMRAYTEAFF. For the CDR3, the DNA is TGTGCCAGCATGAGGGCGTACACTGAAGCTTTCTTT.